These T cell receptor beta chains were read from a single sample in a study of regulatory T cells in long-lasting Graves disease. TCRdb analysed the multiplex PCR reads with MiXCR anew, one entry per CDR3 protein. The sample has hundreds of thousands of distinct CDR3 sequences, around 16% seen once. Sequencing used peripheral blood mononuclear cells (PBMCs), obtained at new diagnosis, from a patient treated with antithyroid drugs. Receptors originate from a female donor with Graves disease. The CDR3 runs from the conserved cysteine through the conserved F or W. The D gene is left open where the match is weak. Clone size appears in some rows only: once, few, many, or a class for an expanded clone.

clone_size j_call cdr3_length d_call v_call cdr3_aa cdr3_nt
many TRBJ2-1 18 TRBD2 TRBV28 CASSLWSAPSGSNNEQFF TGTGCCAGCAGTTTATGGTCAGCCCCCAGCGGGAGTAACAACGAGCAGTTCTTC
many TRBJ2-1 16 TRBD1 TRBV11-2 CASSSLRDRGLNEQFF TGTGCCAGCAGCTCCCTACGGGACAGGGGGTTAAATGAGCAGTTCTTC
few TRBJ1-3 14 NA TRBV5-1 CASSARTSGNTIYF TGCGCCAGCAGCGCCCGGACATCTGGAAACACCATATATTTT
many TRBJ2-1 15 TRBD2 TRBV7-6 CASSLVAGSADEQFF TGTGCCAGCAGCTTAGTAGCGGGATCCGCCGATGAGCAGTTCTTC
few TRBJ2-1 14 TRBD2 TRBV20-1 CSAYERDPASAQFF TGCAGTGCGTATGAGCGGGACCCCGCCTCAGCGCAGTTCTTC
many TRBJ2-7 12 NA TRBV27 CASESDSYEQYF TGTGCCAGCGAAAGCGACTCCTACGAGCAGTACTTC
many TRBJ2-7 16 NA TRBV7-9 CASSLRFGTSSYEQYF TGTGCCAGCAGCTTACGTTTCGGGACGAGCTCCTACGAGCAGTACTTC
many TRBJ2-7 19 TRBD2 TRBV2 CASSEEGLIAGGITYEQYF TGTGCCAGCAGTGAAGAGGGTTTGATAGCGGGAGGTATAACATACGAGCAGTACTTC
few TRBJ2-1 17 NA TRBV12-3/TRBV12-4 CASSLAGGQVAYNEQFF TGTGCCAGCAGTTTAGCGGGGGGGCAGGTAGCCTACAATGAGCAGTTCTTC
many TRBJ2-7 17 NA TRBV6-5 CASSYRQAPPYRDEQYF TGTGCCAGCAGTTACCGGCAGGCGCCACCTTATCGGGACGAGCAGTACTTC
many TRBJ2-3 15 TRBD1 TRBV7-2 CASSFPDRPQDTQYF TGTGCCAGCAGCTTCCCGGACAGGCCACAGGATACGCAGTATTTT
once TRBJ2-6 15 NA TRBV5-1 CASSQDSSGANVLTF TGCGCCAGCAGCCAAGACAGCTCTGGGGCCAACGTCCTGACTTTC
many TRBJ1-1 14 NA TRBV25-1 CASSEFERTTEAFF TGTGCCAGCAGTGAATTCGAGAGGACCACTGAAGCTTTCTTT
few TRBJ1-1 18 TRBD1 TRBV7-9 CASNPTGTGRRRGTEAFF TGTGCCAGCAACCCCACCGGGACAGGGCGTCGGCGTGGGACTGAAGCTTTCTTT
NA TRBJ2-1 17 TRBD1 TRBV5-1 CASSLDQGASFGNEQFF TGCGCCAGCAGCTTGGACCAGGGGGCATCTTTTGGGAATGAGCAGTTCTTC
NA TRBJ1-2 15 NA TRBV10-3 CAISDQGRGRYGYTF TGTGCCATCAGTGATCAGGGAAGAGGAAGATATGGCTACACCTTC
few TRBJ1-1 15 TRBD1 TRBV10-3 CAITLTGDTNTEAFF TGTGCCATCACCCTGACAGGGGATACGAACACTGAAGCTTTCTTT
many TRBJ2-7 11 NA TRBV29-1 CSVGDTLEQYF TGCAGCGTTGGGGACACCCTCGAGCAGTACTTC
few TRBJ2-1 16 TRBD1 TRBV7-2 CASSLGRQGSYNEQFF TGTGCCAGCAGCTTAGGAAGACAGGGCTCCTACAATGAGCAGTTCTTC
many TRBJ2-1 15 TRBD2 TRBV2 CASRAQGLRYNEQFF TGTGCCAGCAGAGCCCAGGGACTACGATACAATGAGCAGTTCTTC
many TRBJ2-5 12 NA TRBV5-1 CASSSNMETQYF TGCGCCAGCAGCTCGAATATGGAGACCCAGTACTTC
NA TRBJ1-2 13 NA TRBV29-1 CSVEGGAIYGYTF TGCAGCGTTGAAGGGGGCGCAATCTATGGCTACACCTTC
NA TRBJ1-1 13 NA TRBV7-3 CASSSSGATEAFF TGTGCCAGCAGCTCCTCGGGGGCCACTGAAGCTTTCTTT
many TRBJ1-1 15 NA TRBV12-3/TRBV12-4 CASSETQTGNTEAFF TGTGCCAGCAGTGAAACCCAGACAGGGAACACTGAAGCTTTCTTT